This T cell receptor beta chain comes out of a study of CD8 T cells in ankylosing spondylitis. This clonotype was observed a handful of times. Its specificity is not known. Study conclusions and caveats: Characteristic, it appeared, of ankylosing spondylitis blood was a TCR beta motif of fewer than 10 highly homologous variants. Disease-linked clones were reportedly significantly enriched in matched ankylosing spondylitis synovial fluid.

The CDR3 is 16 amino acids. Germline V CDR1 and CDR2: SGHRS, YFSETQ. Trimming removed 1 base at V and 3 bases at J, with 13 bases between. TCRdb re-derived calls from the 5' RACE reads in MiXCR, one entry per CDR3 protein. Seen here are 700,000 to 1,000,000 distinct CDR3 sequences, over 9.5% observed once, and the top ten hold approximately 0.5%. V and J are TRBV5-1 and TRBJ2-2; D is uncertain. The sample comprised blood, either unsorted or a sorted T cell fraction (not recorded which). This TCR was sampled from a male donor with ankylosing spondylitis. CDR3 region: CASSLRYSWDTGELFF. The CDR3 DNA reads TGCGCCAGCAGCTTGAGATACTCTTGGGACACCGGGGAGCTGTTTTTT.